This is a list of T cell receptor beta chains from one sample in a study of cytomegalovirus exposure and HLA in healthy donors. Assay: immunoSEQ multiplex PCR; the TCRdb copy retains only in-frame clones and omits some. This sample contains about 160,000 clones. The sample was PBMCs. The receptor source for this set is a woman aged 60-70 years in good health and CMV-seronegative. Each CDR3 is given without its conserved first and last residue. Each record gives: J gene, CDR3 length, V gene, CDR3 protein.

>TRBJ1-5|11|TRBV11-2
ASSLAVNQPQH
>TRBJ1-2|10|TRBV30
AWSQVGYGYT
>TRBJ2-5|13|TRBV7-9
ASSLTGGLQETQY
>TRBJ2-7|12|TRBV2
ASSEGGTPYEQY
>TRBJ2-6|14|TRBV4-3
ASSQRQADGANVLT
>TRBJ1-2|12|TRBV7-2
ASSPDRAFYGYT
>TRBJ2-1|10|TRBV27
ASSPNSYEQF
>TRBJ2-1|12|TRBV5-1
ASKAGDAYNEQF
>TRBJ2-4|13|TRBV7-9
ASSRDRATKNIQY
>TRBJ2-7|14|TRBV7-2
ASSLAAGGQNYEQY
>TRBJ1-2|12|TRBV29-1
SVEDRRRLYGYT
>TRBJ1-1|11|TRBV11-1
ASGAGQNTEAF
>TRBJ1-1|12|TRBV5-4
ASSHGGVGTEAF
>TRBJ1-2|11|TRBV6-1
ASSEDPRYGYT
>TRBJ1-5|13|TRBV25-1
ASSEGGAGNQPQH
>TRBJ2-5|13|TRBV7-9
ASSLVGTGRGTQY
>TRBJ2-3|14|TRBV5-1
ASSEYRGSSTDTQY
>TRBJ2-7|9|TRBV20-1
SAREAHGQY
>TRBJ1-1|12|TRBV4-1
ASSQDRGSGEAF
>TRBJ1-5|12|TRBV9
ASSVMREGQPQH
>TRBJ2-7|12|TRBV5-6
ASSNSGSPYEQY
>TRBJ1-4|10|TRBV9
ASSVVGGKLF
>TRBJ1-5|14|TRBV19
ASSQQGQQTYQPQH
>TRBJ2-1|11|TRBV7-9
ASSHPIGNEQF
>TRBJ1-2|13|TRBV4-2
ASSTMGQDPYGYT
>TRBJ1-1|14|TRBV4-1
ASSQEAGRLNTEAF
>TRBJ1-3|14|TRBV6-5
ASSYGGGYSGNTIY
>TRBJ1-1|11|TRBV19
ASRTTGAPSPF
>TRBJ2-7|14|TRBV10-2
ASSADTSGRVPEQY
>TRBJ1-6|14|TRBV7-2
ASSDPGEAYNSPLH
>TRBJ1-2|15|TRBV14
ASSQDTLQAGYYGYT
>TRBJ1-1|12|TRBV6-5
ASSYRQPSTEAF
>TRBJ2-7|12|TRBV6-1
ASSHNRDLYEQY
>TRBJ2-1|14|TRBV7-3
ASSSWGDRLTNEQF
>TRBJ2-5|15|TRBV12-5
ASGLVLLGGGRETQY
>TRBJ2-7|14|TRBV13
ASSPPGSGGTYEQY
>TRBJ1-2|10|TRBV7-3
ASSLEGYGYT
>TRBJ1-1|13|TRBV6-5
ASSYLRGQSTEAF
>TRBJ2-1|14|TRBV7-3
ASSLTRDSSYNEQF
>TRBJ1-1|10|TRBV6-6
ASTTREGEAF
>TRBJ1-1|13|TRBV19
ASSILASFGTEAF
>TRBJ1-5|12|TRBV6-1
ASSGGQVGSAQH
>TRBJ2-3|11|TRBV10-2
ASSVWATDTQY
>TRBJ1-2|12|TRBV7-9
ASKPQERVYGYT
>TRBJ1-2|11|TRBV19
ASVHRGEDGYT
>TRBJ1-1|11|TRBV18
ASSPGGPTEAF
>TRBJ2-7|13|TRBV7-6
ASSLVASGEYEQY
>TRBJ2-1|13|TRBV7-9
ASSLISYSNNEQF
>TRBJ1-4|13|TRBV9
ASSVQGGWGEKLF
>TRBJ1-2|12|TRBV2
ASRRQGAGGGYT
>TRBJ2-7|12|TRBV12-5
ASGLVSRAYEQY
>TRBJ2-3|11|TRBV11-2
ASSLGRSGTQY
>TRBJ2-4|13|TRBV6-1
ASHLGELAKNIQY
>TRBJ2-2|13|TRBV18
ASSPGQGGTGELF
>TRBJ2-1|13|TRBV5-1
ASSDTGGAYNEQF
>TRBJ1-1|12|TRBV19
ASSTGEMNTEAF
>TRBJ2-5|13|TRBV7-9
ASSYPTGGGETQY
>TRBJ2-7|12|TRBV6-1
ANPITARDYEQY
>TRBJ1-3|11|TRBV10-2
ASSEYSGNTIY
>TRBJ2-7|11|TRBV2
ASGGQGLSEQY